The entry that follows covers one TCR beta chain sequence. The sample comes from a study of blood T cells in healthy people across ages. The V gene lost 7 bases and the J gene lost 0 bases, with 13 bases spanning the gap. Germline CDR1 SNHLY, CDR2 FYNNEI. The CDR3 runs 14 residues. Primed by a sample-barcoded 5' primer and a J-beta primer mix, a second PCR proceeded for about 7 to 11 cycles. Individual samples furnished no less than 2.5 million CDR3-containing paired-end reads apiece. TCRdb fed the 5' RACE reads into MiXCR, producing one record per CDR3 protein. The sample gives about 1,600,000 distinct CDR3 sequences, about 43% of which show up once; around 8% is in the top ten.

This sequence originates from a woman aged 18-30 years in good health. V and J are TRBV2 and TRBJ2-7; D possibly corresponds to TRBD1 (5 bases). What was sequenced was blood. CDR3 sequence (DNA): TGTGCCAGCAAGGAACAGGAAAGCTCCTACGAGCAGTACTTC. It yields the protein CASKEQESSYEQYF.